These T cell receptor beta chains were read from a single sample in a study of CXCR3-negative and CXCR3-positive naive CD8 T cells. No DNA is given; TCRdb re-called the 5' RACE reads and lists each CDR3 protein once. Reported are 6,000 to 8,500 distinct CDR3 sequences; the ten largest clones contain less than 2%. Material: naive CXCR3- CD8+ T cells from blood. The receptor source for this set is a human donor in good health. Some clones in this sample may be carry-over from other donors' samples. The CDR3 runs from the conserved cysteine through the conserved F or W. Only some rows state a clone size, as once, few, many or a class for expanded clones.

TRBV2	TRBJ2-7	.	CASSDSLQVYEQYF
TRBV4-1	TRBJ2-5	.	CASSQDLVAGLQETQYF
TRBV14	TRBJ1-6	.	CASSFSSDLSPLHF
TRBV15	TRBJ2-3	.	CATGRRRDRTDTQYF
TRBV2	TRBJ1-1	.	CASSEGPDPGTEAFF
TRBV15	TRBJ1-1	.	CATSSDRDRASTEAFF
TRBV7-9	TRBJ2-1	.	CASSSTTYEQFF
TRBV29-1	TRBJ2-7	.	CSVEVMASYEQYF
TRBV2	TRBJ2-3	.	CASSELGRADTQYF
TRBV6-5	TRBJ2-7	medium-sized	CASSPADSYEQYF
TRBV29-1	TRBJ2-1	medium-sized	CSVRRGGVGNEQFF
TRBV20-1	TRBJ1-5	.	CSAVDGGNQPQHF
TRBV20-1	TRBJ2-7	.	CSARDSGAYRYDEQYF
TRBV12-3/TRBV12-4	TRBJ2-7	medium-sized	CASSSPRQYPEPYEQYF
TRBV20-1	TRBJ2-7	.	CSARLSYEQYF
TRBV10-3	TRBJ2-3	medium-sized	CATGLVSGYTDTQYF
TRBV18	TRBJ1-2	.	CASSPPETAYGYTF
TRBV29-1	TRBJ1-1	.	CSVEEGGTEAFF
TRBV10-1	TRBJ2-1	.	CASSESAGQLIF
TRBV13	TRBJ1-1	medium-sized	CASSPEGAYTEAFF
TRBV5-3	TRBJ2-7	.	CDRSLGATTYEQYF
TRBV29-1	TRBJ1-2	.	CSVGQGGGYTF
TRBV29-1	TRBJ2-1	medium-sized	CSGLTSGPGDEQFF
TRBV29-1	TRBJ2-7	.	CSVVWSESYEQYF
TRBV18	TRBJ2-1	medium-sized	CASSASGDDEQFF
TRBV29-1	TRBJ1-2	.	CSVEYSYGYTF
TRBV29-1	TRBJ2-7	medium-sized	CSVHTDSYEQYF
TRBV29-1	TRBJ2-3	medium-sized	CSVGDGTTDTQYF
TRBV4-1	TRBJ2-5	.	CASSQESGPLQETQYF